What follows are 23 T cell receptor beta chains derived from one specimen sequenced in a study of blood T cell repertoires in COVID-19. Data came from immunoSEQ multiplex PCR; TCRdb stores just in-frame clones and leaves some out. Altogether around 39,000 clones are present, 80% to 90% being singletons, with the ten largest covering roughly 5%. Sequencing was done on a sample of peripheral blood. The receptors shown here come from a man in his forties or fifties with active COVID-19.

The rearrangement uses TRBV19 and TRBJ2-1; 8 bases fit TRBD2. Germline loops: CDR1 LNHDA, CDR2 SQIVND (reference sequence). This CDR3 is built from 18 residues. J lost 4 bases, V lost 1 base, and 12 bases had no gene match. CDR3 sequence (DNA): TGTGCCAGTAGTATAGTCCTGACTAGCGAGAGTGGATACAATGAGCAGTTCTTC. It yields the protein CASSIVLTSESGYNEQFF.

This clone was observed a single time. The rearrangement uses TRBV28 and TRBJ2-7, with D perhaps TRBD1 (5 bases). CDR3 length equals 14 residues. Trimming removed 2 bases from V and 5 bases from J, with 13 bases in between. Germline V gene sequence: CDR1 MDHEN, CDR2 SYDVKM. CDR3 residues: CASSLRAGWDEQYF. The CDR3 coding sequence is TGTGCCAGCAGTTTAAGGGCAGGGTGGGACGAGCAGTACTTC.

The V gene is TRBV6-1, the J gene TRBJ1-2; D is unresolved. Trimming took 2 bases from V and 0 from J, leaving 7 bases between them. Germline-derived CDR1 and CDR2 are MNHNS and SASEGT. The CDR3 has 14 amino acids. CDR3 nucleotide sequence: TGTGCCAGCAGTGAAATAGCAGCTAACTATGGCTACACCTTC. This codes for CASSEIAANYGYTF.

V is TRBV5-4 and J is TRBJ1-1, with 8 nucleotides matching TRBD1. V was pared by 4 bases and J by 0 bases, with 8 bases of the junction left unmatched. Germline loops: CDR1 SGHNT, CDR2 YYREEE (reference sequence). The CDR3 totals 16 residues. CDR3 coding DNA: TGTGCCAGCAGCCTTAACCCGACAGGGGTGAACACTGAAGCTTTCTTT. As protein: CASSLNPTGVNTEAFF. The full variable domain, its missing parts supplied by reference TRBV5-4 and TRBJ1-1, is ETGVTQSPTHLIKTRGQQVTLRCSSQSGHNTVSWYQQALGQGPQFIFQYYREEENGRGNFPPRFSGLQFPNYSSELNVNALELDDSALYLCASSLNPTGVNTEAFFGQGTRLTVV.

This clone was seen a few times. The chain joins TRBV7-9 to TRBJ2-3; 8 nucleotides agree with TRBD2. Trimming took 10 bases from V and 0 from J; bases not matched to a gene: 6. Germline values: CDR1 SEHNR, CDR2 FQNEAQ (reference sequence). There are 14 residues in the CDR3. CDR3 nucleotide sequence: TGTGCCACCAGTGGCGGGGGGAGCACAGATACGCAGTATTTT. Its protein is CATSGGGSTDTQYF.

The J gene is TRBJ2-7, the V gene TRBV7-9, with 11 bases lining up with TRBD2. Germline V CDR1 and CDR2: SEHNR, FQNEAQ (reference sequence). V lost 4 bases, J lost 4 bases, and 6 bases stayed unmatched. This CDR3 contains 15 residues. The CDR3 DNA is TGTGCCAGCAGCTCAGGGGGACTAGCGGCATACGAGCAGTACTTC. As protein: CASSSGGLAAYEQYF. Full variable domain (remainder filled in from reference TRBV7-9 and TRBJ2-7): DTGVSQNPRHKITKRGQNVTFRCDPISEHNRLYWYRQTLGQGPEFLTYFQNEAQLEKSRLLSDRFSAERPKGSFSTLEIQRTEQGDSAMYLCASSSGGLAAYEQYFGPGTRLTVT.

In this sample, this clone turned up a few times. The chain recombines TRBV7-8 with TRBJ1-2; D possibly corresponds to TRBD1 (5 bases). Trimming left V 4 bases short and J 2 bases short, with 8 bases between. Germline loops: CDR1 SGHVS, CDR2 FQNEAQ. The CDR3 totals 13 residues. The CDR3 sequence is CASSSRTNYGYTF. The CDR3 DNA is TGTGCCAGCAGCTCTAGGACAAACTATGGCTACACCTTC.

In nucleotides, the CDR3 is TGTGCCAGTAGTATACGATCCGGGACAGCAACAGATACGCAGTATTTT. It translates to CASSIRSGTATDTQYF. The chain uses TRBV19 and TRBJ2-3; 7 bases agree with TRBD1. The CDR3 is 16 amino acids. Losses at the gene ends were 2 bases for V and 3 bases for J; bases not matched to a gene: 8. Germline-derived CDR1 and CDR2 are LNHDA and SQIVND (reference sequence).

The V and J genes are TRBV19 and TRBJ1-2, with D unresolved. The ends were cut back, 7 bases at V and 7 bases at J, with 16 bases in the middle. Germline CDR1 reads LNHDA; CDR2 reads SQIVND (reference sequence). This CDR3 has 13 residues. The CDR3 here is CASTALSGGGYTF. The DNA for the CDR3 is TGTGCCAGTACCGCTCTATCAGGTGGTGGCTACACCTTC.

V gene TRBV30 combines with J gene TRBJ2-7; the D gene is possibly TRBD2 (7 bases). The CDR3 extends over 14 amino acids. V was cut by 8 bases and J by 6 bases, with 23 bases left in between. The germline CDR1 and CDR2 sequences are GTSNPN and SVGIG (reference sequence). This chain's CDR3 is CATARGRGSGEQYF. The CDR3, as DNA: TGTGCCACTGCCCGGGGGCGGGGGTCAGGCGAGCAGTACTTC.

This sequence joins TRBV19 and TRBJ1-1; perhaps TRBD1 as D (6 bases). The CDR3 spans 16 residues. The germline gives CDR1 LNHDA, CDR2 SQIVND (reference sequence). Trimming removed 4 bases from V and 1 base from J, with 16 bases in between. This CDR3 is CASSSLLTGTNTEAFF. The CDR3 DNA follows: TGTGCCAGTAGTAGCCTCCTGACAGGCACGAACACTGAAGCTTTCTTT.

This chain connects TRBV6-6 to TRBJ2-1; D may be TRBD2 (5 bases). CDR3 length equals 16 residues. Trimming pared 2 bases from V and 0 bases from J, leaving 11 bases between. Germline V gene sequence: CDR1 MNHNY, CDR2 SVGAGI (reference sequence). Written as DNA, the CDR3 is TGTGCCAGCAGTTACGAGGGTAGCAGCTCCTACAATGAGCAGTTCTTC. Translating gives CASSYEGSSSYNEQFF.

The CDR3 loop reads CSVGGGSGNTIYF. The CDR3 coding sequence is TGCAGCGTCGGGGGGGGCTCTGGAAACACCATATATTTT. The rearrangement uses TRBV29-1 and TRBJ1-3; possibly TRBD1 for D (5 bases). Germline lookup yields CDR1 SQVTM and CDR2 ANQGSEA. Trimming removed 6 bases at V and 0 bases at J, with 9 bases between. The CDR3 spans 13 residues. The full variable domain, its missing parts supplied by reference TRBV29-1 and TRBJ1-3, is SAVISQKPSRDICQRGTSLTIQCQVDSQVTMMFWYRQQPGQSLTLIATANQGSEATYESGFVIDKFPISRPNLTFSTLTVSNMSPEDSSIYLCSVGGGSGNTIYFGEGSWLTVV.

CDR3 nucleotide sequence: TGTGCCAGCAGCGCGCGGATGACTAGCGGGACTGAGCAGTTCTTC. Residues: CASSARMTSGTEQFF. This rearrangement joins TRBV9 to TRBJ2-1; 11 nucleotides match TRBD2. From germline, CDR1 is SGDLS and CDR2 YYNGEE. The V and J ends lost 3 bases and 9 bases, in that order; junction bases with no gene match: 8. The CDR3 runs 15 residues. The whole variable domain, filled in from reference TRBV9 and TRBJ2-1, reads DSGVTQTPKHLITATGQRVTLRCSPRSGDLSVYWYQQSLDQGLQFLIQYYNGEERAKGNILERFSAQQFPDLHSELNLSSLELGDSALYFCASSARMTSGTEQFFGPGTRLTVL.

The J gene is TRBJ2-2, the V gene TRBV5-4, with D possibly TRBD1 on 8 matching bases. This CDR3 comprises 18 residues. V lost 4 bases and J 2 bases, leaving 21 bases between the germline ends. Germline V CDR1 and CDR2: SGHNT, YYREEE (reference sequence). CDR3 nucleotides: TGTGCCAGCAGCCGGCCGGGAGGCAGGGGGCTCAACACCGGGGAGCTGTTTTTT. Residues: CASSRPGGRGLNTGELFF. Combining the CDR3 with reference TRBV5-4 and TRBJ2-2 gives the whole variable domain ETGVTQSPTHLIKTRGQQVTLRCSSQSGHNTVSWYQQALGQGPQFIFQYYREEENGRGNFPPRFSGLQFPNYSSELNVNALELDDSALYLCASSRPGGRGLNTGELFFGEGSRLTVL.

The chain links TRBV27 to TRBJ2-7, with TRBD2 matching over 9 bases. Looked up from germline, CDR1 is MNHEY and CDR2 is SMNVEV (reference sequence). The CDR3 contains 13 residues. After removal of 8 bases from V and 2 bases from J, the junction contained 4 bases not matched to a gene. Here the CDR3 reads CASRLAVTYEQYF. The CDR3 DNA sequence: TGTGCCAGCCGACTAGCGGTAACCTACGAGCAGTACTTC.

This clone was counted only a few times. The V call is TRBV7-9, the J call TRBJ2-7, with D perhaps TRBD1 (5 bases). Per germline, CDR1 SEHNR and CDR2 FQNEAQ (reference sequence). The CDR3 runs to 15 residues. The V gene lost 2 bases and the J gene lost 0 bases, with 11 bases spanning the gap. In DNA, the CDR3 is TGTGCCAGCAGCTTATTCATAAGGGGCTCCTACGAGCAGTACTTC. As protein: CASSLFIRGSYEQYF. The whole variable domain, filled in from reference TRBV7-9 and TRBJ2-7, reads DTGVSQNPRHKITKRGQNVTFRCDPISEHNRLYWYRQTLGQGPEFLTYFQNEAQLEKSRLLSDRFSAERPKGSFSTLEIQRTEQGDSAMYLCASSLFIRGSYEQYFGPGTRLTVT.

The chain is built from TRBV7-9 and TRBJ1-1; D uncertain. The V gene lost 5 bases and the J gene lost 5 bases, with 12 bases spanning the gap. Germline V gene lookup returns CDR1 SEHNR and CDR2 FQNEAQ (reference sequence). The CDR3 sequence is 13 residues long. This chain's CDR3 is CASSPSRWTEAFF. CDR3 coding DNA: TGTGCCAGCAGCCCGTCCCGGTGGACTGAAGCTTTCTTT.

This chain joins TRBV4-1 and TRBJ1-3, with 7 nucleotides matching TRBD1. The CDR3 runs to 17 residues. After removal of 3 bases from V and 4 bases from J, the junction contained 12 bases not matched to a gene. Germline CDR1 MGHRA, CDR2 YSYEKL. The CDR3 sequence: CASSQPRQGQRGNTIYF. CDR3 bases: TGCGCCAGCAGCCAGCCGCGACAGGGTCAAAGGGGAAACACCATATATTTT.

The CDR3 DNA is TGTGCCAGCAGCCAAGTGGGGGTAGCGGGAAACTCTGGGGCCAACGTCCTGACTTTC. It yields the protein CASSQVGVAGNSGANVLTF. V and J are TRBV3-1 (or the pseudogene TRBV3-2) and TRBJ2-6, with 8 bases matching TRBD2. From germline, CDR1 is LGHDT and CDR2 YNNKEL (reference sequence). This CDR3 spans 19 amino acids. V trimming: 1 base; J trimming: 0 bases; junction bases outside the gene matches: 8.

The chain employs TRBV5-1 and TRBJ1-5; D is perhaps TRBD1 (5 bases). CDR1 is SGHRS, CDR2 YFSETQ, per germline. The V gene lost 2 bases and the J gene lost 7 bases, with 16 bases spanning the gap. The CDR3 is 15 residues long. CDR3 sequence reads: CASSLDSGRGQPQHF. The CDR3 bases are TGCGCCAGCAGCTTAGACAGTGGGCGTGGGCAGCCCCAGCATTTT. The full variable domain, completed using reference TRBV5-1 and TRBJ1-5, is KAGVTQTPRYLIKTRGQQVTLSCSPISGHRSVSWYQQTPGQGLQFLFEYFSETQRNKGNFPGRFSGRQFSNSRSEMNVSTLELGDSALYLCASSLDSGRGQPQHFGDGTRLSIL.

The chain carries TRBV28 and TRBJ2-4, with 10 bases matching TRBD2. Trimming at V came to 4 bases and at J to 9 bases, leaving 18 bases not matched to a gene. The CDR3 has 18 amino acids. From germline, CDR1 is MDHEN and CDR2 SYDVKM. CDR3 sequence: CASSSSFSWLAGGVIQYF. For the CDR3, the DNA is TGTGCCAGCAGTTCTTCCTTTTCCTGGTTAGCGGGGGGAGTCATTCAGTACTTC.

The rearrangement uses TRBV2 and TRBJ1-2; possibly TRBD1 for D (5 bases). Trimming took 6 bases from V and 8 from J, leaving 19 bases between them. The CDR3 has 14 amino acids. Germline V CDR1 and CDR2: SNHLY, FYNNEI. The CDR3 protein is CASRDTTPKEGYTF. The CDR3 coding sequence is TGTGCCAGCAGGGACACCACCCCGAAGGAAGGCTACACCTTC.